This entry lists 30 T cell receptor beta chains sequenced from one sample in a study of CD8+ T cells in alopecia areata. The authors extracted RNA and reverse transcribed it into cDNA as the sequencing template. Repertoires were generated with immunoSEQ multiplex PCR, while TCRdb's copy carries only in-frame clones and drops some. In the table there are about 150,000 clones, about 60% of which are singletons. The sequencing here drew on CD4+ T cells sorted from blood, taken at week 0. The receptors were sampled from a human donor with alopecia areata.

This clone came up a few times. The chain carries TRBV7-9 and TRBJ1-1; D may be TRBD1 (5 bases). Trimming took 5 bases from V and 0 from J, leaving 13 bases between them. This CDR3 spans 15 amino acids. The germline CDR1 and CDR2 sequences are SEHNR and FQNEAQ (reference sequence). This CDR3 reads CASSRQNFMNTEAFF. The CDR3 region has the DNA TGTGCCAGCAGCCGACAGAACTTTATGAACACTGAAGCTTTCTTT. Based on the CDR3 plus reference TRBV7-9 and TRBJ1-1, the full variable domain is DTGVSQNPRHKITKRGQNVTFRCDPISEHNRLYWYRQTLGQGPEFLTYFQNEAQLEKSRLLSDRFSAERPKGSFSTLEIQRTEQGDSAMYLCASSRQNFMNTEAFFGQGTRLTVV.

As DNA, the CDR3 is TGTGCCAGCCCTAGAGCGAGCGGAGAACGCCAAGAGACCCAGTACTTC. Protein product: CASPRASGERQETQYF. The V and J genes are TRBV9 and TRBJ2-5, with D tentatively TRBD2 (5 bases). The CDR3 runs 16 residues. V lost 7 bases and J lost 1, with 20 bases in between. The V gene's germline CDR1 is SGDLS and CDR2 YYNGEE.

The chain couples TRBV11-2 to TRBJ2-7; no firm D call. V lost 1 base to trimming and J lost 6 bases, with 7 bases between them. This CDR3 region has 12 residues. The germline CDR1 and CDR2 sequences are SGHAT and FQNNGV. The CDR3 DNA reads TGTGCCAGCAGCTTAGCAAGTGGCGAGCAGTACTTC. It is translated as CASSLASGEQYF.

This chain joins TRBV10-3 and TRBJ2-5; D may be TRBD2 (6 bases). This CDR3 spans 13 amino acids. Trimming pared 6 bases from V and 1 base from J, leaving 9 bases between. Per the germline V gene, CDR1 is ENHRY and CDR2 is SYGVKD. The CDR3 bases are TGTGCCATCAGCGGACTATCCCAAGAGACCCAGTACTTC. This codes for CAISGLSQETQYF.

The chain recombines TRBV27 with TRBJ1-6, with a possible D match to TRBD1 (6 bases). The length of the CDR3 is 15 residues. CDR1 is MNHEY, CDR2 SMNVEV, per germline (reference sequence). Trimming removed 3 bases at V and 9 bases at J, with 15 bases between. The CDR3: CASSLGWGGLSPLHF. The CDR3 DNA reads as TGTGCCAGCAGTTTGGGGTGGGGGGGGCTTTCACCCCTCCACTTT.

This sequence joins TRBV11-2 and TRBJ2-1, with 7 bases lining up with TRBD2. CDR1 SGHAT and CDR2 FQNNGV come from the germline V gene. After removal of 1 base from V and 4 bases from J, the junction contained 10 bases not matched to a gene. This CDR3 spans 17 amino acids. The CDR3 DNA reads as TGTGCCAGCAGCTTAGCGACAGCGGGGCCCTTTTACAATGAGCAGTTCTTC. This gives the protein CASSLATAGPFYNEQFF. The full variable domain, rest sourced from reference TRBV11-2 and TRBJ2-1, is EAGVAQSPRYKIIEKRQSVAFWCNPISGHATLYWYQQILGQGPKLLIQFQNNGVVDDSQLPKDRFSAERLKGVDSTLKIQPAKLEDSAVYLCASSLATAGPFYNEQFFGPGTRLTVL.

This chain uses TRBV6-5 with TRBJ1-3; possibly TRBD1 for D (5 bases). Germline CDR1 reads MNHEY; CDR2 reads SVGAGI. CDR3 length: 14 amino acids. Trimming pared 4 bases from V and 0 bases from J, leaving 7 bases between. For the CDR3, the DNA is TGTGCCAGCAGTTCGACAGACTCTGGAAACACCATATATTTT. The encoded protein is CASSSTDSGNTIYF.

This sequence joins TRBV11-2 and TRBJ1-2; 8 positions agree with TRBD1. Trimming removed 1 base from V and 3 bases from J; junction bases left unmatched: 13. Germline CDR1 and CDR2: SGHAT and FQNNGV. This CDR3 spans 18 amino acids. For the CDR3, the DNA is TGTGCCAGCAGCTTAGTAGCGAGCAGGGACAGGAACCACTATGGCTACACCTTC. Translated: CASSLVASRDRNHYGYTF.

The chain is built from TRBV14 and TRBJ1-4; D is unclear. V was cut by 0 bases and J by 5 bases, with 19 bases left in between. CDR3 size: 18 residues. Per the germline V gene, CDR1 is SGHDN and CDR2 is FVKESK. The CDR3 is CASSQDNGNVRENEKLFF. The CDR3, as DNA: TGTGCCAGCAGCCAAGATAACGGCAACGTAAGAGAAAATGAAAAACTGTTTTTT.

The J gene is TRBJ2-5, the V gene TRBV30; D remains ambiguous. CDR3 length equals 14 residues. Germline V gene sequence: CDR1 GTSNPN, CDR2 SVGIG (reference sequence). V was clipped by 0 bases and J by 3 bases, with 11 bases between them. Written as DNA, the CDR3 is TGTGCCTGGAGTGTAAAGCCGCTCGAAGAGACCCAGTACTTC. Translated, it gives CAWSVKPLEETQYF.

The J gene is TRBJ2-7, the V gene TRBV19; D is perhaps TRBD2 (6 bases). Germline V gene sequence: CDR1 LNHDA, CDR2 SQIVND (reference sequence). The germline V and J ends were trimmed by 4 bases and 0 bases, with 16 bases remaining between them. The CDR3 is 16 amino acids. CDR3 sequence (DNA): TGTGCCAGTAGTAGTGTCGGCGGGGCAAGCTCCTACGAGCAGTACTTC. The encoded protein is CASSSVGGASSYEQYF.

The V call is TRBV29-1, the J call TRBJ2-3; D is perhaps TRBD2 (5 bases). The germline V and J ends were trimmed by 6 bases and 7 bases, with 11 bases remaining between them. The CDR3 has 11 residues. Per the germline V gene, CDR1 is SQVTM and CDR2 is ANQGSEA. The CDR3 nucleotides are TGCAGCGTGGCGGACTTGAATACGCAGTATTTT. This sequence encodes CSVADLNTQYF.

This clone appeared a single time. The chain recombines TRBV29-1 with TRBJ1-2; 11 bases match TRBD1. The CDR3 length is 14 residues. Germline V gene data show CDR1 as SQVTM and CDR2 as ANQGSEA. Trimming took 3 bases from V and 4 from J; bases not matched to a gene: 4. The CDR3 spells CSVDRTGGGYGYTF. The CDR3 nucleotides are TGCAGCGTTGACCGGACAGGGGGCGGCTATGGCTACACCTTC. Looking up the rest from reference TRBV29-1 and TRBJ1-2 gives the full variable domain: SAVISQKPSRDICQRGTSLTIQCQVDSQVTMMFWYRQQPGQSLTLIATANQGSEATYESGFVIDKFPISRPNLTFSTLTVSNMSPEDSSIYLCSVDRTGGGYGYTFGSGTRLTVV.

This clone was found once. The V and J genes are TRBV29-1 and TRBJ2-5; D gene unclear. The germline V gene has CDR1 SQVTM and CDR2 ANQGSEA. The CDR3 loop spans 14 amino acids. Trimming pared 3 bases from V and 5 bases from J, leaving 16 bases between. The CDR3 sequence: CSVDSVNMRETQYF. The CDR3, as DNA: TGCAGCGTTGACTCCGTGAATATGAGGGAGACCCAGTACTTC.

This clone was seen once. The chain employs TRBV25-1 and TRBJ2-3; 8 bases are shared with TRBD2. V was pared by 3 bases and J by 2 bases, with 4 bases of the junction left unmatched. This CDR3 is built from 15 residues. The V gene's germline CDR1 is MGHDK and CDR2 SYGVNS. The CDR3 coding sequence is TGTGCCAGCAGTGATAGCGGGGCTCCCACAGATACGCAGTATTTT. Protein product: CASSDSGAPTDTQYF.

This clone was seen more than once but under ten times. The chain is built from TRBV7-4 and TRBJ1-1; 12 bases line up with TRBD1. Germline V gene sequence: CDR1 SGHVT, CDR2 SQSDAQ. The CDR3 extends over 16 amino acids. Trimming at V came to 6 bases and at J to 0 bases, leaving 5 bases not matched to a gene. CDR3: CASRGGTGGLNTEAFF. Here the CDR3 DNA reads TGTGCCAGCAGAGGGGGGACAGGGGGCTTGAACACTGAAGCTTTCTTT. The full variable domain, in which reference TRBV7-4 and TRBJ1-1 provide the parts outside the CDR3, is GAGVSQSPRYKVAKRGRDVALRCDSISGHVTLYWYRQTLGQGSEVLTYSQSDAQRDKSGRPSGRFSAERPERSVSTLKIQRTEQGDSAVYLCASRGGTGGLNTEAFFGQGTRLTVV.

This clone was counted only a few times. The chain carries TRBV5-1 and TRBJ2-7; tentatively, D is TRBD1 (6 bases). The CDR3 sequence is 15 residues long. Germline lookup yields CDR1 SGHRS and CDR2 YFSETQ. V lost 4 bases, J lost 4 bases, and 18 bases lay in between. CDR3 sequence reads: CASSQRGQLRYEQYF. The CDR3 nucleotides are TGCGCCAGCAGCCAGCGAGGACAGTTGCGGTACGAGCAGTACTTC.

The table lists this clone with many counts. This sequence joins TRBV10-3 and TRBJ1-5; no clear D. V was pared by 7 bases and J by 2 bases, with 6 bases between. This CDR3 region has 12 residues. Germline V gene lookup returns CDR1 ENHRY and CDR2 SYGVKD. CDR3 nucleotide sequence: TGTGCCATCATCGAGGGCAATCAGCCCCAGCATTTT. Residues: CAIIEGNQPQHF.

This clone was picked up a small number of times. The chain carries TRBV27 and TRBJ2-7, with D possibly matching TRBD1 (6 bases). Trimming left V 6 bases short and J 0 bases short, with 30 bases between. This CDR3 is built from 20 residues. Germline-derived CDR1 and CDR2 are MNHEY and SMNVEV (reference sequence). Here the CDR3 reads CASRRGISVFGLKSSYEQYF. Here the CDR3 DNA reads TGTGCCAGCAGGAGGGGGATATCAGTGTTTGGACTTAAAAGCTCCTACGAGCAGTACTTC.

The chain uses TRBV5-1 and TRBJ1-3; D is undetermined. The CDR3 is made up of 12 amino acids. CDR1 is SGHRS, CDR2 YFSETQ, per germline. V dropped 4 bases and J dropped 9 bases, with 11 bases sitting between them. CDR3 nucleotide sequence: TGCGCCAGCAGCGTGGGGAGAGGCACCATATATTTT. Protein product: CASSVGRGTIYF.

The chain combines TRBV19 with TRBJ1-1, with a possible D match to TRBD1 (6 bases). CDR1 and CDR2 from the germline V gene are LNHDA and SQIVND (reference sequence). This CDR3 is built from 14 residues. Trimming took off 10 bases at V and 5 bases at J, with 20 bases between the two ends. CDR3 bases: TGTGCCACGCGCCTGGGGGGGCAGGGAACTGAAGCTTTCTTT. This encodes CATRLGGQGTEAFF.

A few counts support this clone. The rearrangement joins TRBV10-3 to TRBJ2-7, with 8 bases lining up with TRBD2. CDR1 is ENHRY, CDR2 SYGVKD, per germline. This CDR3 spans 14 amino acids. Germline trimming cut 0 bases from V and 8 bases from J; bases unmatched to any gene: 6. DNA for the CDR3: TGTGCCATCAGTGAGTCGACTAGCGCAGGCCAGCAGTACTTC. This codes for CAISESTSAGQQYF.

This clone has just a few counts. The V call is TRBV25-1, the J call TRBJ1-2; D unresolved. The V end lost 6 bases, the J end lost 2 bases, and 10 bases lay between the germline ends. From germline, CDR1 is MGHDK and CDR2 SYGVNS. CDR3 length: 13 amino acids. The CDR3 DNA is TGTGCCAGCAGATTGGACGGAAACTATGGCTACACCTTC. Translated: CASRLDGNYGYTF.

This clone showed up just a few times. The chain combines TRBV18 with TRBJ1-1, with a tentative D call TRBD1 (5 bases). This CDR3 is 18 amino acids long. Germline assignment: CDR1 KGHSH and CDR2 LQKENI. V shed 0 bases and J shed 0 bases, with 17 bases lying between them. The CDR3 protein is CASSPPRPGQGMNTEAFF. DNA of the CDR3: TGTGCCAGCTCACCACCCCGACCCGGGCAGGGAATGAACACTGAAGCTTTCTTT.

The J gene is TRBJ1-1, the V gene TRBV9; D is possibly TRBD1 (5 bases). The CDR3 covers 15 residues. V shed 0 bases and J shed 7 bases, with 16 bases lying between them. Germline CDR1 is SGDLS and CDR2 is YYNGEE. The CDR3 region is CASSVDGTPAREAFF. CDR3 DNA sequence: TGTGCCAGCAGCGTAGATGGGACTCCCGCCCGTGAAGCTTTCTTT.

The gene calls are TRBV30 and TRBJ2-6; 8 bases match TRBD1. Germline CDR1 and CDR2: GTSNPN and SVGIG (reference sequence). The CDR3 is 16 residues long. V trimming: 4 bases; J trimming: 2 bases; junction bases outside the gene matches: 7. CDR3 in amino acids: CAWIPQGVAGANVLTF. Here the CDR3 DNA reads TGTGCCTGGATCCCACAGGGGGTGGCTGGGGCCAACGTCCTGACTTTC.

The chain recombines TRBV11-2 with TRBJ2-7; D might be TRBD1 (5 bases). Per the germline V gene, CDR1 is SGHAT and CDR2 is FQNNGV. This CDR3 is built from 14 residues. The germline V and J ends were trimmed by 1 base and 3 bases, with 10 bases remaining between them. CDR3 sequence: CASSLVRQIYEQYF. The CDR3 DNA is TGTGCCAGCAGCTTAGTACGACAGATCTACGAGCAGTACTTC.

This rearrangement joins TRBV25-1 to TRBJ2-1, with 8 bases fitting TRBD2. Germline values: CDR1 MGHDK, CDR2 SYGVNS. Unmatched junction bases numbered 9, after V lost 8 bases and J lost 6 bases. The CDR3 spans 14 residues. The CDR3 protein is CASSRGGPSNEQFF. CDR3 in DNA: TGTGCCAGCTCTCGGGGGGGTCCCAGCAATGAGCAGTTCTTC. Full variable domain (rest looked up from reference TRBV25-1 and TRBJ2-1): EADIYQTPRYLVIGTGKKITLECSQTMGHDKMYWYQQDPGMELHLIHYSYGVNSTEKGDLSSESTVSRIRTEHFPLTLESARPSHTSQYLCASSRGGPSNEQFFGPGTRLTVL.

This clone showed up just a few times. The V and J genes are TRBV18 and TRBJ1-5; 9 positions match TRBD1. Germline V gene data show CDR1 as KGHSH and CDR2 as LQKENI. The CDR3 length is 14 residues. J lost 2 bases, V lost 5 bases, and 1 base had no gene match. The CDR3 nucleotides read TGTGCCAGCTCAGGGGACAGGGGCAATCAGCCCCAGCATTTT. Protein sequence: CASSGDRGNQPQHF.

The table lists this clone with many counts. The V and J genes are TRBV5-6 and TRBJ2-5, with TRBD2 matching over 12 bases. This CDR3 comprises 15 residues. Germline V gene data show CDR1 as SGHDT and CDR2 as YYEEEE. The trim removed 4 bases at V and 6 bases at J, leaving 7 bases unmatched. CDR3 nucleotides: TGTGCCAGCAGCGCTAGCGGGGGGGCGACTAAGACCCAGTACTTC. This translates into CASSASGGATKTQYF.